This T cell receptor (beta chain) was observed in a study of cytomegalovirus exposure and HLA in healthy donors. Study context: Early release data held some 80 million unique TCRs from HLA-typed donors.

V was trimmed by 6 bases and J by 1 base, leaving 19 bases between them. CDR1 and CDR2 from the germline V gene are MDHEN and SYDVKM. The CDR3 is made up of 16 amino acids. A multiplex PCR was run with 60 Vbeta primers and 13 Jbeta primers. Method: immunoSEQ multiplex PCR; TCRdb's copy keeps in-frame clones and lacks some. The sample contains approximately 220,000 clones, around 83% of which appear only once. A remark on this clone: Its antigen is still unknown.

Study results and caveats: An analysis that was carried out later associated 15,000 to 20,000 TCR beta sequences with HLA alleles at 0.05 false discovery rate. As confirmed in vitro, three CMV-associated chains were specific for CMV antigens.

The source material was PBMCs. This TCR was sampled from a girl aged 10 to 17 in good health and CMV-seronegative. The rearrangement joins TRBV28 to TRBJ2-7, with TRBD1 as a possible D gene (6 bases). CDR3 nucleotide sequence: TGTGCCAGCAGGGGTGCCAGGGGAAGGGGGTCCTACGAGCAGTACTTC. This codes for CASRGARGRGSYEQYF.